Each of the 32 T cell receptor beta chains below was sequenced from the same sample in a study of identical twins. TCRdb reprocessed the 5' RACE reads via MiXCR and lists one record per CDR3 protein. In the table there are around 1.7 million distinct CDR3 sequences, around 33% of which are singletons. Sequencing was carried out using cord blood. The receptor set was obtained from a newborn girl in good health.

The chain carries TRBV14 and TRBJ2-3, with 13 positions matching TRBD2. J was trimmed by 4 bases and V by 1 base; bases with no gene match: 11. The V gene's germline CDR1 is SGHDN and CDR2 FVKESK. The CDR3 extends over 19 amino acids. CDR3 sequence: CASSQVGTSGGAPPDTQYF. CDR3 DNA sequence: TGTGCCAGCAGCCAAGTTGGAACTAGCGGGGGGGCACCTCCAGATACGCAGTATTTT.

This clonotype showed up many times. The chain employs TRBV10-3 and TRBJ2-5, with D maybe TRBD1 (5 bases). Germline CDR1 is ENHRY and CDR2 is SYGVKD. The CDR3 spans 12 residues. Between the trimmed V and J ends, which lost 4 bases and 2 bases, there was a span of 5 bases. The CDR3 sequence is CAISGTQETQYF. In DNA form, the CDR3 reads TGTGCCATCAGTGGGACACAAGAGACCCAGTACTTC.

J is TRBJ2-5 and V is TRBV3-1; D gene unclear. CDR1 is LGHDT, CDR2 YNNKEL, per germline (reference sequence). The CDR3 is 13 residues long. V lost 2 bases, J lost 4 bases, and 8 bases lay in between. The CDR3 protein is CASSQRRAETQYF. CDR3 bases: TGTGCCAGCAGCCAACGAAGGGCAGAGACCCAGTACTTC.

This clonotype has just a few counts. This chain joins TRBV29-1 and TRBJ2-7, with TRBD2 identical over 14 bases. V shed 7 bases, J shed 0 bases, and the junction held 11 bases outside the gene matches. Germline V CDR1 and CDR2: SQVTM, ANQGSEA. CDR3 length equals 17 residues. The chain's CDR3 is CSAASGTSGGISYEQYF. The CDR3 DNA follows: TGCAGCGCGGCTTCCGGGACTAGCGGGGGCATCTCCTACGAGCAGTACTTC.

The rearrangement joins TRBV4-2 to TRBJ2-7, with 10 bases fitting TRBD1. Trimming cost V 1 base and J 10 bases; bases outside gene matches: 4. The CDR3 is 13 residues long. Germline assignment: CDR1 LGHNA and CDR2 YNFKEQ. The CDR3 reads CASSQGQGAVQYF. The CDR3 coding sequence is TGTGCCAGCAGCCAAGGACAGGGGGCTGTTCAGTACTTC.

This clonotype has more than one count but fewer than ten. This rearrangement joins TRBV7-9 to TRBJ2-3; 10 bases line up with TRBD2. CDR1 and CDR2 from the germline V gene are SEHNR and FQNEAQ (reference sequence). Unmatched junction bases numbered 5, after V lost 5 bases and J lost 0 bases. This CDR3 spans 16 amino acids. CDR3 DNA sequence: TGTGCCAGCAGCCCAGCTAGCGGGGGTAGCACAGATACGCAGTATTTT. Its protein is CASSPASGGSTDTQYF.

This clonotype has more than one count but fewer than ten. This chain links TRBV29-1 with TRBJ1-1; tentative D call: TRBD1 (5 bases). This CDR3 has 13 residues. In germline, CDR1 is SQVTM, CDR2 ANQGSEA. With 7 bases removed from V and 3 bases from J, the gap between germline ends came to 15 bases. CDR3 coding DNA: TGCAGCGCCTCCCCCCAGGGATACACTGAAGCTTTCTTT. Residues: CSASPQGYTEAFF.

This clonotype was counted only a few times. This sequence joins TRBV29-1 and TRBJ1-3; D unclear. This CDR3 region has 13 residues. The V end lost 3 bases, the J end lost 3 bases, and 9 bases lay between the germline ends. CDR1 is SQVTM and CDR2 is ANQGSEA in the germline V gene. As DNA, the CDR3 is TGCAGCGTTGAGCCCAGGTTTGGAAACACCATATATTTT. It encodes CSVEPRFGNTIYF.

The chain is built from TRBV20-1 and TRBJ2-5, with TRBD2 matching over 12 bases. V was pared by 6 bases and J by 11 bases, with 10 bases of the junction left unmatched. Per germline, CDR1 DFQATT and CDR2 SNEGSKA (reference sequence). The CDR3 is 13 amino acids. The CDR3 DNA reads TGCAGTGCCCCCGGACTAGCGGGACATGAGCAGTACTTC. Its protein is CSAPGLAGHEQYF.

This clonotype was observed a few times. The CDR3 region has the DNA TGTGCCAGTAATCTTCCGGGGCTCACAGATACGCAGTATTTT. Its protein is CASNLPGLTDTQYF. The rearrangement joins TRBV19 to TRBJ2-3; TRBD1 or TRBD2 may be the D gene (5 bases each). The V end lost 7 bases, the J end lost 2 bases, and 13 bases lay between the germline ends. The V gene's germline CDR1 is LNHDA and CDR2 SQIVND (reference sequence). The CDR3 contains 14 residues.

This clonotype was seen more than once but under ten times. CDR3 nucleotides: TGTGCCATCAGTGAGCCCCCGGGGCCAGCTACCGGGGAGCTGTTTTTT. Residues: CAISEPPGPATGELFF. V is TRBV10-3 and J is TRBJ2-2; D may be TRBD1 or TRBD2 (5 bases each). The CDR3 contains 16 residues. V shed 2 bases and J shed 5 bases, with 15 bases lying between them. Per germline, CDR1 ENHRY and CDR2 SYGVKD.

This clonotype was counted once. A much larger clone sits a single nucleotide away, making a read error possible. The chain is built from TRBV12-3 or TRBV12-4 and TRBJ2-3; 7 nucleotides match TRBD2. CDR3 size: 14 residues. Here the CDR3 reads CASSLLADTDAQYF. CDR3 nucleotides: TGTGCCAGCAGTTTACTAGCGGACACAGATGCGCAGTATTTT.

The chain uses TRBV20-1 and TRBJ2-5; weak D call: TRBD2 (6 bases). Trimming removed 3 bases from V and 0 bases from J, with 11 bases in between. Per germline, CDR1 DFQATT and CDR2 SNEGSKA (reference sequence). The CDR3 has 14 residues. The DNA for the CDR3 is TGCAGTGCTAGTGGGGGACTTCACCAAGAGACCCAGTACTTC. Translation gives CSASGGLHQETQYF.

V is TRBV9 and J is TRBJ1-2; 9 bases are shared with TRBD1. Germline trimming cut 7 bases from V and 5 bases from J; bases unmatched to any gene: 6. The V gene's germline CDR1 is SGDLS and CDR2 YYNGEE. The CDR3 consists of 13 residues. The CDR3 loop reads CASGDRERYGYTF. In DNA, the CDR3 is TGTGCCAGCGGGGACAGGGAGAGGTATGGCTACACCTTC.

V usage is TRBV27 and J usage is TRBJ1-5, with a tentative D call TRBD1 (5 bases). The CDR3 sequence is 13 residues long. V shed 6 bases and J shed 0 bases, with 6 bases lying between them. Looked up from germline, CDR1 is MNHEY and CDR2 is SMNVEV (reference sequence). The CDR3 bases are TGTGCCAGCAGGGACAATAGCAATCAGCCCCAGCATTTT. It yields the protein CASRDNSNQPQHF.

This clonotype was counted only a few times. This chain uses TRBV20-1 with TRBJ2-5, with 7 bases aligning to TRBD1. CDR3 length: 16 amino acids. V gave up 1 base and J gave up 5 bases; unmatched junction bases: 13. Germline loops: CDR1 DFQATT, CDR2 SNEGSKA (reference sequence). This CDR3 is CSARVRRQGLMETQYF. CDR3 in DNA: TGCAGTGCTAGAGTAAGGCGACAGGGTTTGATGGAGACCCAGTACTTC.

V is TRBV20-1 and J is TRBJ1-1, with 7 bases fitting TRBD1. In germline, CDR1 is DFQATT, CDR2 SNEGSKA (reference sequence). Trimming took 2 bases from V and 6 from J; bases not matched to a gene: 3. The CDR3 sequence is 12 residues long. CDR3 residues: CSARRQGPEAFF. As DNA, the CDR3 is TGCAGTGCTAGACGACAGGGCCCTGAAGCTTTCTTT.

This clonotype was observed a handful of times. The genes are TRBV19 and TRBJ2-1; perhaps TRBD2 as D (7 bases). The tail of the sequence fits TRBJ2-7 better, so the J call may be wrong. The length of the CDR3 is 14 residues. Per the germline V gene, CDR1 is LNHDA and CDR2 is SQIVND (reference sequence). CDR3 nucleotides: TGTGCCAGTAGTGCGGCCGGGGGGCTCTACGAGCAGTACTTC. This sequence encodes CASSAAGGLYEQYF.

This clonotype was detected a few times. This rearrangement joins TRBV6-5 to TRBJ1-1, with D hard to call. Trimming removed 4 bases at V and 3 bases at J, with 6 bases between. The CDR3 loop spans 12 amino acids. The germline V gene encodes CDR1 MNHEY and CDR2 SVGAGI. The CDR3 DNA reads TGTGCCAGCAGTTCTATCGACACTGAAGCTTTCTTT. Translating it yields CASSSIDTEAFF.

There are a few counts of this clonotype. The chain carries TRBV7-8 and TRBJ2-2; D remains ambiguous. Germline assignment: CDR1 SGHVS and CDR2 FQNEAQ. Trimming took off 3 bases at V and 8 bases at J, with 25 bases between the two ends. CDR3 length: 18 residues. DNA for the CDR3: TGTGCCAGCAGCTTCCTTCGTTTCCAGGCGGCGGCCAGTGGGGAGCTGTTTTTT. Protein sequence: CASSFLRFQAAASGELFF.

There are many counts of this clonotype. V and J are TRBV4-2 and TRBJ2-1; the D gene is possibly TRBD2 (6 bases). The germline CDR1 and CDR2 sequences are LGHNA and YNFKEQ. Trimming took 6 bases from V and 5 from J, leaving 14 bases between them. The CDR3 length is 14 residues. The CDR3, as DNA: TGTGCCAGCAGACCAAGCGGGCTCGACAATGAGCAGTTCTTC. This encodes CASRPSGLDNEQFF.

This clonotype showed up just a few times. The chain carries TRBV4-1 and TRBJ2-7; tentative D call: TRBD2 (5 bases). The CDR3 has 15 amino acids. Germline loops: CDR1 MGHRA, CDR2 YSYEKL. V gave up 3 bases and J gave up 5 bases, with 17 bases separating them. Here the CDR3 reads CASSHPLISSDEQYF. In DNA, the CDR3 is TGCGCCAGCAGCCACCCATTAATCAGTAGCGACGAGCAGTACTTC.

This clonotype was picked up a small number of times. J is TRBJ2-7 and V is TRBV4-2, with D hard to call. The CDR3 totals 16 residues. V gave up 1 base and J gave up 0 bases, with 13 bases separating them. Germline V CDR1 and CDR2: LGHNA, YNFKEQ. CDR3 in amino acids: CASSQASLTVSYEQYF. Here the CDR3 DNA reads TGTGCCAGCAGCCAAGCCTCTCTTACGGTCTCCTACGAGCAGTACTTC.

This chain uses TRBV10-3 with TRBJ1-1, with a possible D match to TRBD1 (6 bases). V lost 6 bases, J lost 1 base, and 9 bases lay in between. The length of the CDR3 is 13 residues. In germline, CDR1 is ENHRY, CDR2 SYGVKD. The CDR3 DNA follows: TGTGCCATCAGACCGGGACAGAACACTGAAGCTTTCTTT. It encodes CAIRPGQNTEAFF.

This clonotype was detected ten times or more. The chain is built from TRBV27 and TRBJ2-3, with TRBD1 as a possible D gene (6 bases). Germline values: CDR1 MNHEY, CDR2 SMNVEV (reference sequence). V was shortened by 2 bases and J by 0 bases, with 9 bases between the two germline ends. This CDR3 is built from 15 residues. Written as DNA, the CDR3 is TGTGCCAGCAGTTTAGGACAGTCTAGCACAGATACGCAGTATTTT. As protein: CASSLGQSSTDTQYF.

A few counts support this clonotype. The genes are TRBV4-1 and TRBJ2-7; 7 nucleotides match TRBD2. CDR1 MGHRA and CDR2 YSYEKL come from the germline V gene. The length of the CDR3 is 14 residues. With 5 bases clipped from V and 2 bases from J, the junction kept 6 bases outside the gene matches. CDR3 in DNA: TGCGCCAGCAGCGGGGCGGGAGCACCCTACGAGCAGTACTTC. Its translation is CASSGAGAPYEQYF.

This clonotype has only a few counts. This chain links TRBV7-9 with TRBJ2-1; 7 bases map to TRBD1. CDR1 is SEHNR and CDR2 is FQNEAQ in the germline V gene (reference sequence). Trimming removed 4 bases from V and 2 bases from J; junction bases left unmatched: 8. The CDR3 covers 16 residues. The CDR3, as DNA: TGTGCCAGCAGCTCGGACTCGGGACAGACCTACAATGAGCAGTTCTTC. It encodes CASSSDSGQTYNEQFF.

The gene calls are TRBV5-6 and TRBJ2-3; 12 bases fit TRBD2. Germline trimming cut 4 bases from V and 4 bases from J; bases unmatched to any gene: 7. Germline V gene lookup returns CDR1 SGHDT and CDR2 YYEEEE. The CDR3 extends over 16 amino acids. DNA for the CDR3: TGTGCCAGCAGCCCAGGGACTAGCGGGTGGCCAGATACGCAGTATTTT. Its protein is CASSPGTSGWPDTQYF.

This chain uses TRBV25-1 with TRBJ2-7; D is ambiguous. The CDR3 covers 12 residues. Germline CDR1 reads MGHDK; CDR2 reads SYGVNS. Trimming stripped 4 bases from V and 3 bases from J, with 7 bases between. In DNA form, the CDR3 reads TGTGCCAGCAGTGGAGTCTACTACGAGCAGTACTTC. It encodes CASSGVYYEQYF.

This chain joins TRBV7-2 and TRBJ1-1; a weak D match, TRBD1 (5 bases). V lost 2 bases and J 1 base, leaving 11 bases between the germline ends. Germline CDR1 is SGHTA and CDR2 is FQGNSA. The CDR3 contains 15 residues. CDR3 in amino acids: CASSLQGPRNTEAFF. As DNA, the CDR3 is TGTGCCAGCAGCTTACAGGGCCCCCGGAACACTGAAGCTTTCTTT.

The CDR3 DNA reads as TGTGCCAGCAGTCGCGGTACAGGGTTGCGGTACTACGAGCAGTACTTC. It codes for CASSRGTGLRYYEQYF. The J gene is TRBJ2-7, the V gene TRBV16, with TRBD1 as a possible D gene (6 bases). The CDR3 covers 16 residues. Germline CDR1 reads KGHSY; CDR2 reads FQNENV. V was clipped by 6 bases and J by 3 bases, with 21 bases between them.

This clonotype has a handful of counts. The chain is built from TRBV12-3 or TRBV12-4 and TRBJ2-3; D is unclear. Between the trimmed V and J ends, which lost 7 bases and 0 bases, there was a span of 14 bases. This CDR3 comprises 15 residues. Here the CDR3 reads CASKETPSSTDTQYF. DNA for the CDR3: TGTGCCAGCAAAGAAACACCGAGTAGCACAGATACGCAGTATTTT.